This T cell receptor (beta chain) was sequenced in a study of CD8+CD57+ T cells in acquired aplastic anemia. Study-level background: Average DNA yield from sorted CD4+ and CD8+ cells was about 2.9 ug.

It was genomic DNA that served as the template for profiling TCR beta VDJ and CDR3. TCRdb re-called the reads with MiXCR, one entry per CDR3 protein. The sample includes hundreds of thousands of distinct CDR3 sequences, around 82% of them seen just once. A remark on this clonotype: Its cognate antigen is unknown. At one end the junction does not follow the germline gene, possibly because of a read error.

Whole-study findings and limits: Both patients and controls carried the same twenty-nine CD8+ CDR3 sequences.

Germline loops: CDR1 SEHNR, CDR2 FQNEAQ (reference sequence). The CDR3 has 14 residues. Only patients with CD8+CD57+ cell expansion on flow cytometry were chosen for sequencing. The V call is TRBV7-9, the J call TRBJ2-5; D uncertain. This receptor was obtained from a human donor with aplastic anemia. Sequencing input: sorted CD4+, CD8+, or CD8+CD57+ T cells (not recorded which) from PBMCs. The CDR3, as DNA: TGTGCCACCAGCTGTGGAAGAAGGCAGGAGACCCAGTACTTC. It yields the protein CATSCGRRQETQYF.